This is a list of T cell receptor beta chains from one sample in a study of OX40 agonist ivuxolimab in advanced cancers. The table came from immunoSEQ multiplex PCR; TCRdb's copy has only in-frame clones and leaves some out. Found here are about 29,000 clones, 82% of them singletons; the top ten hold over 20%. The sample here was CD4+ or CD8+ T cells sorted from blood, taken in a trial of the OX40 agonist ivuxolimab. These receptors all stem from an adult with an advanced solid tumor such as melanoma, head and neck, liver or kidney cancer. CDR3s include the opening cysteine and the closing phenylalanine or tryptophan. Each record gives: clone size, V gene, J gene, D gene, CDR3 DNA, CDR3 protein. The D gene is left open where the match is weak. Clone size is shown for a subset of rows, as once, few, many or a class of expanded clone.

>NA|TRBV25-1|TRBJ1-2|TRBD1
TGTGCCAGCAGTGACAGCGACAGGGGGAATCAGTATGGCTACACCTTC
CASSDSDRGNQYGYTF
>NA|TRBV5-6|TRBJ2-7|NA
TGTGCCAGCAGCTTGTGGTCCTACGAGCAGTACTTC
CASSLWSYEQYF
>NA|TRBV6-8|TRBJ1-1|TRBD1
TGTGCCAGCAGTTACTCGACGAGGGGGCCGAGGGACACTGAAGCTTTCTTT
CASSYSTRGPRDTEAFF
>NA|TRBV9|TRBJ2-3|NA
TGTGCCAGCAGCGTAGCTGGGCAGCTTGACATTACGCAGTATTTT
CASSVAGQLDITQYF
>few|TRBV7-6|TRBJ1-6|TRBD1
TGTGCCAGCAGCGACGGGACAGGAGGGTCACCCCTCCACTTT
CASSDGTGGSPLHF
>NA|TRBV7-2|TRBJ1-1|NA
TGTGCCAGCAGCTCCTATCTCGGGGGGCTGGCTGAAGCTTTCTTT
CASSSYLGGLAEAFF
>NA|TRBV18|TRBJ2-5|NA
TGTGCCAGCTCACCATACGGGACATCCAAGGGAGAGACCCAGTACTTC
CASSPYGTSKGETQYF
>medium-sized|TRBV9|TRBJ2-1|TRBD1
TGTGCCAGCAGCGCCGGGTACAGGGGGCGTGAGCAGTTCTTC
CASSAGYRGREQFF
>NA|TRBV6-6|TRBJ2-3|NA
TGTGCCAGCAGTTACGAAGTTAGCAGTTACACAGATACGCAGTATTTT
CASSYEVSSYTDTQYF
>NA|TRBV5-1|TRBJ1-3|NA
TGCGCCAGCAAGGTAGCGCCGGGTGGAAACACCATATATTTT
CASKVAPGGNTIYF
>NA|TRBV27|TRBJ2-2|NA
TGTGCCAGCAGCACCGCTGACAGTTACACCGGGGAGCTGTTTTTT
CASSTADSYTGELFF
>NA|TRBV27|TRBJ1-6|TRBD1
TGTGCCAGCAGTCCAATACCCGGGACAGGAAGATCACCCCTCCACTTT
CASSPIPGTGRSPLHF
>NA|TRBV7-9|TRBJ2-7|NA
TGTGCCAGCAGCTCGGACGTAAGCTCCTACGAGCAGTACTTC
CASSSDVSSYEQYF
>NA|TRBV5-4|TRBJ2-2|TRBD2
TGTGCCAGCAGCTTGGTAGCGGGAGGAACCGGGGAGCTGTTTTTT
CASSLVAGGTGELFF
>NA|TRBV10-3|TRBJ2-5|TRBD2
TGTGCCATCAGTGATTTGGCGGGGGGCAGGGAGACCCAGTACTTC
CAISDLAGGRETQYF
>NA|TRBV6-5|TRBJ1-2|NA
TGTGCCAGCAGTTACCAAATCTTGGGGGACTACACCTTC
CASSYQILGDYTF
>once|TRBV9|TRBJ2-7|TRBD2
TGTGCCAGCAGCCAAACTAGCGGGAGGTCCTACGAGCAGTACTTC
CASSQTSGRSYEQYF
>NA|TRBV5-1|TRBJ2-1|TRBD2
TGCGCCAGCAGCCCCGGACTAGTTCCCAACAATGAGCAGTTCTTC
CASSPGLVPNNEQFF
>NA|TRBV16|TRBJ2-1|NA
TGTGCCAGCAGCCACTACGGAATCTCCTACAATGAGCAGTTCTTC
CASSHYGISYNEQFF
>NA|TRBV19|TRBJ1-1|NA
TGTGCCAGTAGTCAGACAGCCTACACTGAAGCTTTCTTT
CASSQTAYTEAFF
>NA|TRBV27|TRBJ2-7|NA
TGTGCCAGCAGTTTAGGGGGCGAGAGTCCCTACGAGCAGTACTTC
CASSLGGESPYEQYF
>once|TRBV6-5|TRBJ1-3|NA
TGTGCCAGCAGTGTGACTGCTTCTGGAAACACCATATATTTT
CASSVTASGNTIYF
>NA|TRBV5-1|TRBJ1-3|NA
TGCGCCAGCAGCCTATCAGGGCCTAGCTCTGGAAACACCATATATTTT
CASSLSGPSSGNTIYF
>NA|TRBV13|TRBJ1-4|NA
TGTGCCAGCAGCTTGAGGTCAGGGGTGAAAGAAAAACTGTTTTTT
CASSLRSGVKEKLFF
>NA|TRBV5-6|TRBJ2-1|TRBD2
TGTGCCAGCAGCTTTCTAGCGGGGGTTAACAATGAGCAGTTCTTC
CASSFLAGVNNEQFF
>NA|TRBV28|TRBJ2-7|TRBD1
TGTGCCAGCAGTTTCTGGGACAGTTCCTACGAGCAGTACTTC
CASSFWDSSYEQYF
>NA|TRBV9|TRBJ1-2|NA
TGTGCCAGCAGCGTAGCTAATTCAGTAGGATATGGCTACACCTTC
CASSVANSVGYGYTF
>NA|TRBV27|TRBJ2-7|NA
TGTGCCAGCCGACCTTCCGGTGGCTACGAGCAGTACTTC
CASRPSGGYEQYF
>NA|TRBV7-8|TRBJ1-2|TRBD1
TGTGCCAGCAGCTTAGGGGACAGGACTAACTATGGCTACACCTTC
CASSLGDRTNYGYTF
>NA|TRBV28|TRBJ1-3|NA
TGTGCCAGCAGTTTGCAACTTGGGGACACCATATATTTT
CASSLQLGDTIYF
>NA|TRBV7-9|TRBJ2-3|NA
TGTGCCAGCAGCTTAGTAACAGCGAAAACGCAGTATTTT
CASSLVTAKTQYF
>NA|TRBV5-1|TRBJ2-5|NA
TGCGCCAGCAGCTTGAGGACAGACCAAGAGACCCAGTACTTC
CASSLRTDQETQYF
>NA|TRBV7-3|TRBJ2-2|NA
TGTGCCAGCAGCTTAGGCTCCGGGGAGCTGTTTTTT
CASSLGSGELFF
>once|TRBV29-1|TRBJ2-1|NA
TGCAGCGTTGAAGTTGCCAGCAATGAGCAGTTCTTC
CSVEVASNEQFF
>NA|TRBV6-1|TRBJ2-7|NA
TGTGCCAGCAGTGAGGATCGGTCTTACGAGCAGTACTTC
CASSEDRSYEQYF
>NA|TRBV4-1|TRBJ2-3|NA
TGCGCCAGCAGCCACCAGGACGGCAGCACAGATACGCAGTATTTT
CASSHQDGSTDTQYF
>many|TRBV6-5|TRBJ2-1|NA
TGTGCTGTCGGCAGATCATCCTACAATGAGCAGTTCTTC
CAVGRSSYNEQFF
>few|TRBV30|TRBJ2-1|NA
TGTGCCTGGCGACAGGGAGGCTTGGAGCAGTTCTTC
CAWRQGGLEQFF
>NA|TRBV9|TRBJ1-4|NA
TGTGCCAGCAGCGTAGGGTGGGGGTCTAATGAAAAACTGTTTTTT
CASSVGWGSNEKLFF
>NA|TRBV5-5|TRBJ1-1|NA
TGTGCCAGCAGCCCGGTACCGGGGACTGAAGCTTTCTTT
CASSPVPGTEAFF
>NA|TRBV7-9|TRBJ2-7|NA
TGTGCCAGCAGCTTAGGTCTATTCTACGAGCAGTACTTC
CASSLGLFYEQYF